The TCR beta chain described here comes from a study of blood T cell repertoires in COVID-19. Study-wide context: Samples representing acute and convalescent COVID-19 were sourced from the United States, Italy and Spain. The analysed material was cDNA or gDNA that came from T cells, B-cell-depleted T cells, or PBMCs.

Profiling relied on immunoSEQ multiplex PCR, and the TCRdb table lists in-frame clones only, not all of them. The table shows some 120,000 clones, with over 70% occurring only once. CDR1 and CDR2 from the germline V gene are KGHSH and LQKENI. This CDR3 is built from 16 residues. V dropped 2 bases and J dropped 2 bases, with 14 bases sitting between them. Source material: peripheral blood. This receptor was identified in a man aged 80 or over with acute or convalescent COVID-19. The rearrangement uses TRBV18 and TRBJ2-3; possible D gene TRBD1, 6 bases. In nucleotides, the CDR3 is TGTGCCAGCTCACCAACCTACCAGGGGCACACAGATACGCAGTATTTT. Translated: CASSPTYQGHTDTQYF.